This TCR beta chain is from a study of cytomegalovirus exposure and HLA in healthy donors. Findings of the study overall: TRBV6-2, TRBV6-3 and some other V segments were unresolvable in 87-base-pair reads. Later on, analysis showed that most CMV-associated TCR beta chains appeared to be HLA-restricted. Prior analysis indicated that the majority of TCR beta V segments exhibited productivity approximately 87% or approximately 30% of the time.

This clone came up a few times. Its antigen remains unknown. The PCR employed 60 Vbeta primers together with 13 Jbeta primers. The method was immunoSEQ multiplex PCR; TCRdb's version includes in-frame clones alone and lacks a portion of them. The data show about 90,000 clones, around 62% seen once. The germline gives CDR1 SGDLS, CDR2 YYNGEE. V lost 0 bases and J lost 6, with 15 bases in between. This CDR3 contains 15 residues. Sample: PBMCs. The source of this sequence is a woman in her twenties or thirties in good health and CMV-seropositive. The rearrangement joins TRBV9 to TRBJ1-1, with D possibly TRBD1 on 5 matching bases. Here the CDR3 reads CASSVGGREGSEAFF. The CDR3 DNA is TGTGCCAGCAGCGTAGGAGGCAGGGAAGGGTCTGAAGCTTTCTTT.